A single sample is the source of the 7 T cell receptor beta chains below, sequenced in a study of blood T cell repertoires in COVID-19 (dated by TCRdb to the early 2020s). Receptors were amplified or captured by the immunoSEQ multiplex PCR assay. TCRdb carries this immuneACCESS record with in-frame sequences only. Its versions omit some clonotypes, under half of them owing to an unresolved V gene in the studies checked, with the rest unexplained. Counted in this sample were 55,000 to 85,000 clones; 75% to 90% of them appeared once. The ten largest clones capture less than 15% of the sample. The source material was peripheral blood. These TCRs come from a human donor in a cohort sampled during active COVID-19.

V and J are TRBV4-1 and TRBJ1-3; weak D call: TRBD1 (5 bases). The germline gives CDR1 MGHRA, CDR2 YSYEKL. There are 17 residues in the CDR3. Trimming took off 3 bases at V and 0 bases at J, with 15 bases between the two ends. The CDR3 is CASSHPQGTSSGNTIYF. CDR3 coding DNA: TGCGCCAGCAGCCATCCCCAGGGAACCAGCTCTGGAAACACCATATATTTT.

The rearrangement uses TRBV7-9 and TRBJ1-5; D remains unclear. The CDR3 loop spans 14 amino acids. The germline V gene encodes CDR1 SEHNR and CDR2 FQNEAQ (reference sequence). V lost 1 base, J lost 7 bases, and 11 bases lay in between. CDR3 sequence (DNA): TGTGCCAGCAGCTTAGAAAGCGCGCTACAGCCCCAGCATTTT. This encodes CASSLESALQPQHF.

The chain has TRBV5-1 and TRBJ1-3; no definite D call. V lost 4 bases, J lost 0 bases, and 14 bases lay in between. The length of the CDR3 is 16 residues. Germline assignment: CDR1 SGHRS and CDR2 YFSETQ. The CDR3 DNA sequence: TGCGCCAGCAGCCCCCTGGCGGGCCCCTCTGGAAACACCATATATTTT. Translated: CASSPLAGPSGNTIYF. Together with reference TRBV5-1 and TRBJ1-3, the CDR3 gives the full variable domain: KAGVTQTPRYLIKTRGQQVTLSCSPISGHRSVSWYQQTPGQGLQFLFEYFSETQRNKGNFPGRFSGRQFSNSRSEMNVSTLELGDSALYLCASSPLAGPSGNTIYFGEGSWLTVV.

V is TRBV5-1 and J is TRBJ1-4; possibly TRBD1 for D (5 bases). This CDR3 has 19 amino acids. The V end was cut by 0 bases, the J end by 3 bases, with 21 bases between. Germline V gene sequence: CDR1 SGHRS, CDR2 YFSETQ. CDR3 residues: CASSLGGTSFPGSNEKLFF. The CDR3 DNA reads TGCGCCAGCAGCTTGGGGGGGACTTCCTTCCCCGGTTCTAATGAAAAACTGTTTTTT.

The chain couples TRBV29-1 to TRBJ1-4, with TRBD1 matching over 7 bases. The germline V gene encodes CDR1 SQVTM and CDR2 ANQGSEA. The CDR3 contains 15 residues. V lost 4 bases to trimming and J lost 4 bases; unmatched junction nucleotides: 9. This CDR3 is CSVGGTGAINEKLFF. The CDR3 region has the DNA TGCAGCGTTGGGGGAACAGGGGCTATTAATGAAAAACTGTTTTTT.

CDR3 amino acids: CASSLGQPAREQYF. CDR3 nucleotides: TGTGCCAGCAGCTTAGGACAACCAGCCCGCGAGCAGTACTTC. The chain combines TRBV7-2 with TRBJ2-7; D ambiguous. This CDR3 is 14 amino acids long. Between the trimmed V and J ends, which lost 1 base and 6 bases, there was a span of 13 bases. From germline, CDR1 is SGHTA and CDR2 FQGNSA.

This clone was picked up one time. The V gene is TRBV7-9, the J gene TRBJ2-5; TRBD2 aligns across 7 bases. CDR1 and CDR2 from the germline V gene are SEHNR and FQNEAQ (reference sequence). The CDR3 sequence is 12 residues long. CDR3 nucleotides: TGTGGGGGTCGAGGACTAGGGGAGACCCAGTACTTC. This codes for CGGRGLGETQYF.